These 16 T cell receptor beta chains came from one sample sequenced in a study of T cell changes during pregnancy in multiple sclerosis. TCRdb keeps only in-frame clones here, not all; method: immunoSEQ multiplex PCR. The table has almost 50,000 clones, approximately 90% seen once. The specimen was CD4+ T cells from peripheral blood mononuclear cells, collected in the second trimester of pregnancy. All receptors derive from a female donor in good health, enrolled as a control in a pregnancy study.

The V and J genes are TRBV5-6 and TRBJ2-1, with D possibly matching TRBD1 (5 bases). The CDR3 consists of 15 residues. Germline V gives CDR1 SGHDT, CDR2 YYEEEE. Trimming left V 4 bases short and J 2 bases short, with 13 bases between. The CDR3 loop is CASSPDTRPYNEQFF. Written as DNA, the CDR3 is TGTGCCAGCAGCCCGGACACGCGACCCTACAATGAGCAGTTCTTC. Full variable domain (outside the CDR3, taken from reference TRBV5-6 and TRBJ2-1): DAGVTQSPTHLIKTRGQQVTLRCSPKSGHDTVSWYQQALGQGPQFIFQYYEEEERQRGNFPDRFSGHQFPNYSSELNVNALLLGDSALYLCASSPDTRPYNEQFFGPGTRLTVL.

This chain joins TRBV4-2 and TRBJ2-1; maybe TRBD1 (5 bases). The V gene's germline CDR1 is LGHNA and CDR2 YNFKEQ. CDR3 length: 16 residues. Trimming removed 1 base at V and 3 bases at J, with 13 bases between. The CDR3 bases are TGTGCCAGCAGCCAAGTATCGGCAGGGTACTACAATGAGCAGTTCTTC. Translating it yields CASSQVSAGYYNEQFF.

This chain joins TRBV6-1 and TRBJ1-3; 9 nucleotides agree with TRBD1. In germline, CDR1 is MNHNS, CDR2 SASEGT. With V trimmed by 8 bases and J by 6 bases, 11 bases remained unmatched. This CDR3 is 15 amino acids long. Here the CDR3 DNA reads TGTGCCAGCGTGCACCTGGGACAGGGAGAAAACACCATATATTTT. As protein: CASVHLGQGENTIYF.

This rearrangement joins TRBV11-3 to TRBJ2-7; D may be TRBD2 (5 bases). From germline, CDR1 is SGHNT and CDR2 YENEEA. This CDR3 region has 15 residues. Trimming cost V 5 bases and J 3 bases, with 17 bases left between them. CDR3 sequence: CASSLEAGTSYEQYF. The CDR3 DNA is TGTGCCAGCAGCCTCGAGGCGGGCACCAGCTACGAGCAGTACTTC.

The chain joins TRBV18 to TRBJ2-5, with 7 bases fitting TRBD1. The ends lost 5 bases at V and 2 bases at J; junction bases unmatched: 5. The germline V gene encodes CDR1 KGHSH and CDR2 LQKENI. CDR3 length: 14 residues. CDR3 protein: CASSLRQGQETQYF. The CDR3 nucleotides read TGTGCCAGCTCATTGAGACAGGGACAAGAGACCCAGTACTTC. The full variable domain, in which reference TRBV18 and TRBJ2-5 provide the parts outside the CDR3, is NAGVMQNPRHLVRRRGQEARLRCSPMKGHSHVYWYRQLPEEGLKFMVYLQKENIIDESGMPKERFSAEFPKEGPSILRIQQVVRGDSAAYFCASSLRQGQETQYFGPGTRLLVL.

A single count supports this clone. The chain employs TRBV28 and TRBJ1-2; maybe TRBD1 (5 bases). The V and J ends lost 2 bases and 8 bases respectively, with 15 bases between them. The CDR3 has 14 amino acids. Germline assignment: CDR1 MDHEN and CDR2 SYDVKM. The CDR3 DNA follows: TGTGCCAGCAGTTTAGGGGCCAGGGTGGGAGGCTACACCTTC. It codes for CASSLGARVGGYTF.

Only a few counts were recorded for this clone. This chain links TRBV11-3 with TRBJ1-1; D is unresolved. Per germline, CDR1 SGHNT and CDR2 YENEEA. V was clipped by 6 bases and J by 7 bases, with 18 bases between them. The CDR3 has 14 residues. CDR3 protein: CASSPRLDGVEAFF. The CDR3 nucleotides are TGTGCCAGCAGTCCGAGACTCGACGGGGTTGAAGCTTTCTTT.

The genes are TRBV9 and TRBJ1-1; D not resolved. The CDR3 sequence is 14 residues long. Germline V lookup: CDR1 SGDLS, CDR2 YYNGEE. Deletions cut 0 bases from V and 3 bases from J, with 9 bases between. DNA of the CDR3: TGTGCCAGCAGCGTAGGTCCCGGGGACACTGAAGCTTTCTTT. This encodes CASSVGPGDTEAFF.

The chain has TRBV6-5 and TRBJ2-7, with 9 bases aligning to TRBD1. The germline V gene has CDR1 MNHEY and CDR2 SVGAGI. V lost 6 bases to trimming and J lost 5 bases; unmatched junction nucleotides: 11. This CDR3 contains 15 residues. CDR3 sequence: CASSQVGQGLHEQYF. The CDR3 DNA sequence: TGTGCCAGCAGCCAGGTTGGACAGGGGCTGCACGAGCAGTACTTC.

CDR3 region: CASSWGGESYEQYF. CDR3 nucleotides: TGCGCCAGCAGCTGGGGCGGGGAGTCCTACGAGCAGTACTTC. V gene TRBV5-1 combines with J gene TRBJ2-7, with D perhaps matching TRBD2 (6 bases). The germline gives CDR1 SGHRS, CDR2 YFSETQ. The CDR3 consists of 14 residues. Trimming took off 3 bases at V and 1 base at J, with 11 bases between the two ends.

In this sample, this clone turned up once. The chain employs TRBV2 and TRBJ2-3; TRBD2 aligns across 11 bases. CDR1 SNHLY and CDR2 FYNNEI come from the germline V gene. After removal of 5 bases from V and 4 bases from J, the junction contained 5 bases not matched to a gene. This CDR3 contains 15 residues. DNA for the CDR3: TGTGCCAGCAGTAATCCGGGACTAGCGGCAGATACGCAGTATTTT. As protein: CASSNPGLAADTQYF. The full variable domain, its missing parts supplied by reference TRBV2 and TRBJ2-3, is EPEVTQTPSHQVTQMGQEVILRCVPISNHLYFYWYRQILGQKVEFLVSFYNNEISEKSEIFDDQFSVERPDGSNFTLKIRSTKLEDSAMYFCASSNPGLAADTQYFGPGTRLTVL.

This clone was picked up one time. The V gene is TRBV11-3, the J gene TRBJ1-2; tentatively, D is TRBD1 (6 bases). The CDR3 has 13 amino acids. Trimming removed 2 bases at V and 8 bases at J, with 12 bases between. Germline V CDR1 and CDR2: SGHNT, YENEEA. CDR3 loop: CASSLSRGEGYTF. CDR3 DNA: TGTGCCAGCAGCTTAAGCAGGGGCGAGGGCTACACCTTC.

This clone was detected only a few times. The chain's CDR3 is CASSLGLARNSPLHF. In DNA form, the CDR3 reads TGTGCCAGCAGCTTGGGGTTGGCCAGGAATTCACCCCTCCACTTT. The chain has TRBV5-4 and TRBJ1-6, with D unresolved. Deletions cut 0 bases from V and 7 bases from J, with 11 bases between. The germline gives CDR1 SGHNT, CDR2 YYREEE (reference sequence). The CDR3 runs to 15 residues.

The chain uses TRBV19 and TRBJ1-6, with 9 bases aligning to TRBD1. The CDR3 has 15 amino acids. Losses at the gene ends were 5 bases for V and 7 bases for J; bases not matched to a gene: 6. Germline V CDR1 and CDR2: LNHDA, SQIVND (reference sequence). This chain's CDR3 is CASSPTGGTNSPLHF. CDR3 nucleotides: TGTGCCAGTAGTCCGACAGGGGGAACAAATTCACCCCTCCACTTT.

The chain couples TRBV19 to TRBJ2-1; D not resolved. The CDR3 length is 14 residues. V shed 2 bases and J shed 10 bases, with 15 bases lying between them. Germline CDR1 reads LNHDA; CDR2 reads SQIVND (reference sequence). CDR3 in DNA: TGTGCCAGTAGTATATCTGACTCCCATCGGGAGCAGTTCTTC. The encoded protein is CASSISDSHREQFF.

CDR3: CATSARGRKNPDTQYF. In DNA, the CDR3 is TGTGCCACCAGCGCGCGAGGCAGAAAAAACCCAGATACGCAGTATTTT. V gene TRBV15 combines with J gene TRBJ2-3, with D uncertain. V lost 5 bases and J 4 bases, leaving 19 bases between the germline ends. Germline CDR1 reads LNHNV; CDR2 reads YYDKDF (reference sequence). This CDR3 has 16 residues.